A selection of T cell receptor beta chains follows, all from one sample in a study of blood T cell repertoires in COVID-19. Generated by immunoSEQ multiplex PCR, the TCRdb table keeps only in-frame clones and is missing some. Among roughly 150,000 clones listed, approximately 84% were seen once. Specimen: peripheral blood. These receptors originate from a man between 65 and 79 years old with active or convalescent COVID-19. Both conserved end residues are part of each CDR3. D genes are given only for firm matches. Part of the rows lack a size; the others show once, few, many or a class for expanded clones.

cdr3_nt cdr3_aa clone_size j_call v_call d_call
TGTGCCAGCAGCCCCCGGGCAGGTAGCGGGAGGGCTAGCACAGATACGCAGTATTTT CASSPRAGSGRASTDTQYF - TRBJ2-3 TRBV5-5 TRBD2
TGTGCCAGTAGTGGTCGGGTCTCTGGGGCCAACGTCCTGACTTTC CASSGRVSGANVLTF - TRBJ2-6 TRBV19 -
TGTGCCAGCAGTTACAGGGGGCTTGGCGAGCAGTACTTC CASSYRGLGEQYF - TRBJ2-7 TRBV6-5 TRBD1
TGCGCCAGCAGTGTTGGGGGGAGCACTGAAGCTTTCTTT CASSVGGSTEAFF - TRBJ1-1 TRBV10-2 -
TGTGCCAGCAGCTTAGCGGGAGTTAGCCACGAGCAGTACTTC CASSLAGVSHEQYF - TRBJ2-7 TRBV7-9 -
TGTGCCAGCAGCGAGGGACAGGGCAGCAATCAGCCCCAGCATTTT CASSEGQGSNQPQHF - TRBJ1-5 TRBV2 TRBD1
TGTGCCACCACAGGGACTGTAAGCGCTTTAGCTAACTATGGCTACACCTTC CATTGTVSALANYGYTF - TRBJ1-2 TRBV24-1 -
TGTGCCAGCAGCGTAGGGGCAGGGGGCGGCGAGCAGTACTTC CASSVGAGGGEQYF - TRBJ2-7 TRBV9 TRBD1
TGTGCCAGCAAACGGTTAATCTACGAGCAGTACTTC CASKRLIYEQYF once TRBJ2-7 TRBV6-5 -
TGTGCCAGCAGCCCAGGGTATGGCTACACCTTC CASSPGYGYTF - TRBJ1-2 TRBV11-2 -
TGTGCCTGGCACGGACAGGGTCTGATCTATGGCTACACCTTC CAWHGQGLIYGYTF few TRBJ1-2 TRBV30 TRBD1
TGTGCCAGCAGTTCCTCGGCGGCCGGGGGAACTGAAGCTTTCTTT CASSSSAAGGTEAFF - TRBJ1-1 TRBV28 -
TGCGCCAGCAGCCGGGGACAGGGGGCCTACAATGAGCAGTTCTTC CASSRGQGAYNEQFF - TRBJ2-1 TRBV5-1 TRBD1
TGTGCCAGTAGTGCGTCGGCAGACAGGGGTCAGCCCCAGCATTTT CASSASADRGQPQHF - TRBJ1-5 TRBV19 TRBD1
TGTGCCTGGGGGACTAGCGGGAGGGCAGATACGCAGTATTTT CAWGTSGRADTQYF - TRBJ2-3 TRBV30 TRBD2
TGTGCCAGCTCACACGACAGTGCCGGAGGAAACACCATATATTTT CASSHDSAGGNTIYF - TRBJ1-3 TRBV18 -
TGCGCCAGCAGCCAAGCGGGGGTTTACAGCTCTGGGGCCAACGTCCTGACTTTC CASSQAGVYSSGANVLTF - TRBJ2-6 TRBV4-3 -
TGCGCCAGCAGCTCGCAGCCAGGCCACTACAATGAGCAGTTCTTC CASSSQPGHYNEQFF - TRBJ2-1 TRBV4-1 -
TGTGCCAGCAGTGAATCCCCGGGAAGAACTAATGAAAAACTGTTTTTT CASSESPGRTNEKLFF - TRBJ1-4 TRBV25-1 -
TGTGCCAGCAGCTTAGCGGGTTCCGTGGGACAGGATGCTAGCACAGATACGCAGTATTTT CASSLAGSVGQDASTDTQYF - TRBJ2-3 TRBV7-2 TRBD1
TGCGCCAGCAGCCTTGATCCTCTAGGAAATTCCTACGAGCAGTACTTC CASSLDPLGNSYEQYF - TRBJ2-7 TRBV5-1 -
TGTGCCAGTAGTAACAGGGCCCAGAACACCGGGGAGCTGTTTTTT CASSNRAQNTGELFF - TRBJ2-2 TRBV19 -
TGTGCCACCAGCAGGTCGGGACAGGGGTCGGCGCCCCTCCACTTT CATSRSGQGSAPLHF once TRBJ1-6 TRBV15 TRBD1
TGTGCCAGCTCACCCACAGGTCCCCCTGACGAGCAGTACTTC CASSPTGPPDEQYF once TRBJ2-7 TRBV18 -
TGCAGTGCTAGTCCGACAGGGGCCAATTCACCCCTCCACTTT CSASPTGANSPLHF - TRBJ1-6 TRBV20-1 TRBD1